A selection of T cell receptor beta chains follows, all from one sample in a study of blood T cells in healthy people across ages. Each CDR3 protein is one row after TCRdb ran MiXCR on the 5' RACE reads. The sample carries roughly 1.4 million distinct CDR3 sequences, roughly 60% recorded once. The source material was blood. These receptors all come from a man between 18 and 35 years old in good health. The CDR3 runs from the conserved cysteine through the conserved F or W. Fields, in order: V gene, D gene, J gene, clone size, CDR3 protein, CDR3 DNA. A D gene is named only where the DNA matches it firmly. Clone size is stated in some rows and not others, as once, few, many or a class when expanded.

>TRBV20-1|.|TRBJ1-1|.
CSARGEGETEAFF
TGCAGTGCTAGAGGGGAGGGGGAGACTGAAGCTTTCTTT
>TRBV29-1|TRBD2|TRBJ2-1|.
CSVASGTTGDEQFF
TGCAGCGTGGCTAGCGGGACGACCGGCGATGAGCAGTTCTTC
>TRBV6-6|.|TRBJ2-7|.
CASSSAGNYYEQYF
TGTGCCAGCAGTTCGGCCGGGAACTACTACGAGCAGTACTTC
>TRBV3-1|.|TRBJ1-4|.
CASSQGQVLPNEKLFF
TGTGCCAGCAGCCAAGGCCAGGTGCTACCTAATGAAAAACTGTTTTTT
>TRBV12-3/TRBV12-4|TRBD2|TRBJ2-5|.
CASTSPSGGVNEQYF
TGTGCCAGCACCTCCCCTAGCGGGGGGGTTAATGAGCAGTACTTC
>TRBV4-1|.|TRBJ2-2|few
CASSQELFRLSIGGTGELFF
TGCGCCAGCAGCCAAGAACTTTTTCGGCTTAGCATTGGGGGGACCGGGGAGCTGTTTTTT
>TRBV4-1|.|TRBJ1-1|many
CASSQGGRVAFF
TGCGCCAGCAGCCAAGGTGGGAGGGTAGCTTTCTTT
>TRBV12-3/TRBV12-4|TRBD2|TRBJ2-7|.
CASRLGLAGDEQYF
TGTGCCAGCAGACTCGGACTAGCGGGAGACGAGCAGTACTTC
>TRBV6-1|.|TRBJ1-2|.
CASSEWDGGYGYTF
TGTGCCAGCAGTGAATGGGACGGGGGATATGGCTACACCTTC
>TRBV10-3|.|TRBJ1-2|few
CAISVGESGYTF
TGTGCCATCAGTGTAGGGGAAAGTGGCTACACCTTC
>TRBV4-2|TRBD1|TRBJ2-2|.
CASSQGPGQGETGELFF
TGTGCCAGCAGCCAAGGCCCGGGACAGGGGGAAACCGGGGAGCTGTTTTTT
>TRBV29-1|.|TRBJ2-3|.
CSFFPSTDTQYF
TGCAGCTTCTTTCCTAGCACAGATACGCAGTATTTT
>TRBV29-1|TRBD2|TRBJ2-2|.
CSVVASGGANTGELFF
TGCAGCGTTGTGGCTAGCGGGGGAGCGAACACCGGGGAGCTGTTTTTT
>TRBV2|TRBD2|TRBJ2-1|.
CASSEALHDYETSARYEQFF
TGTGCCAGCAGTGAAGCGCTTCACGATTATGAGACTAGCGCAAGGTATGAGCAGTTCTTC
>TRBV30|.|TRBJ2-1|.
CAWGSGASYNEQFF
TGTGCCTGGGGGAGCGGAGCCTCCTACAATGAGCAGTTCTTC
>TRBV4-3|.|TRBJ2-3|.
CASSQDGGTPDTQYF
TGCGCCAGCAGCCAAGACGGCGGAACCCCAGATACGCAGTATTTT
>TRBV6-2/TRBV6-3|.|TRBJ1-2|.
CASSYAPGDYGYTF
TGTGCCAGCAGTTACGCCCCTGGGGACTATGGCTACACCTTC
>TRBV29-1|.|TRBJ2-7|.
CSVVIRNSEQYF
TGCAGCGTTGTAATCCGGAACTCCGAGCAGTACTTC
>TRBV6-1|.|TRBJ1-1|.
CASSEAGAEAFF
TGTGCCAGCAGTGAAGCGGGGGCCGAAGCTTTCTTT
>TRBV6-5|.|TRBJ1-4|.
CASSYRARGGSGEKLFF
TGTGCCAGCAGTTACCGAGCCAGGGGAGGGAGTGGCGAAAAACTGTTTTTT
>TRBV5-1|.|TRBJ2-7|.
CASSWLSGLADSNHYEQYF
TGCGCCAGCAGCTGGCTATCCGGGTTAGCGGATTCTAACCACTACGAGCAGTACTTC
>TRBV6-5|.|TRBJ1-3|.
CASSYSRLNSGNTIYF
TGTGCCAGCAGTTACTCGAGGCTTAACTCTGGAAACACCATATATTTT
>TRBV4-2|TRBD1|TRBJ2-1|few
CASSQDHIEGANEQFF
TGTGCCAGCAGCCAAGATCACATAGAGGGGGCCAATGAGCAGTTCTTC
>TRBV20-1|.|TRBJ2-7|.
CSAGPSTVLSYEQYF
TGCAGTGCTGGACCCTCGACAGTCCTCTCCTACGAGCAGTACTTC
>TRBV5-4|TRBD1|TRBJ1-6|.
CASSFDRGSVRSPLHF
TGTGCCAGCAGCTTCGACAGGGGAAGTGTACGTTCACCCCTCCACTTT
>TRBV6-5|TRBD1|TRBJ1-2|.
CASSNTRQGLNYGHTF
TGTGCCAGCAGTAACACCCGACAGGGATTAAACTATGGCCACACCTTC
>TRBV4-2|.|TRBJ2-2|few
CASSQEVYHTGELFF
TGTGCCAGCAGCCAAGAGGTTTATCACACCGGGGAGCTGTTTTTT
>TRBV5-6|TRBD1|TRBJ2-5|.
CASSSYRTGQLQETQYF
TGTGCCAGCAGCTCTTACAGGACGGGACAGCTACAAGAGACCCAGTACTTC
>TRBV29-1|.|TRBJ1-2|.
CSSSRRETEGHTF
TGCAGCTCCTCCCGTCGGGAGACTGAGGGCCACACCTTC
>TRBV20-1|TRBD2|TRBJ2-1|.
CSAPQSTSGRANEQFF
TGCAGTGCTCCTCAAAGTACTAGCGGGAGGGCCAATGAGCAGTTCTTC
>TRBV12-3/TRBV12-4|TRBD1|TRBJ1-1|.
CASTTGDTEAFF
TGTGCCAGCACCACAGGGGACACTGAAGCTTTCTTT
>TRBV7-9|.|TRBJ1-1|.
CASSQPAMNTEAFF
TGTGCCAGCAGCCAACCGGCGATGAACACTGAAGCTTTCTTT
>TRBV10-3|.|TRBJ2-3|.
CAISEMSGTDTQYF
TGTGCCATCAGTGAGATGAGCGGCACAGATACGCAGTATTTT
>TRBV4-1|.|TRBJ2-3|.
CASSQGPPDTQYF
TGCGCCAGCAGCCAGGGACCGCCAGATACGCAGTATTTT
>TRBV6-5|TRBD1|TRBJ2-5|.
CASSYSTTGGGKTQYF
TGTGCCAGCAGTTACTCAACTACAGGGGGCGGGAAGACCCAGTACTTC
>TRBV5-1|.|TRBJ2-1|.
CASSGGLIYNEQFF
TGCGCCAGCAGCGGCGGACTGATCTACAATGAGCAGTTCTTC
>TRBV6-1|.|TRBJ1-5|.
CASEGDPVGQPQHF
TGTGCCTCGGAGGGAGATCCGGTCGGTCAGCCCCAGCATTTT
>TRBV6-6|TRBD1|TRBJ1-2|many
CASSGQGSGYTF
TGTGCCAGCAGTGGACAGGGCTCCGGCTACACCTTC
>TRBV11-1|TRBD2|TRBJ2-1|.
CASSPTSGSKFEQFF
TGTGCCAGCAGCCCGACTAGCGGGAGTAAGTTTGAGCAGTTCTTC
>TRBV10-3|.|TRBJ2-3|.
CAISDSLRRVGADTQYF
TGTGCCATCAGTGATAGTCTCCGGCGGGTTGGCGCAGATACGCAGTATTTT
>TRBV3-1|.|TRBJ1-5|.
CASSQGDLGNSNQPQHF
TGTGCCAGCAGCCAAGGAGATTTGGGGAATAGCAATCAGCCCCAGCATTTT
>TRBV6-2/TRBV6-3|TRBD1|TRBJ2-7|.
CASSFGQGIREQYF
TGTGCCAGCAGTTTCGGACAGGGGATCCGCGAGCAGTACTTC
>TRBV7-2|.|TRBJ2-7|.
CASSFGDIYEQYF
TGTGCCAGCAGCTTTGGGGATATCTACGAGCAGTACTTC
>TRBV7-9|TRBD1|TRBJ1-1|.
CASTETGERTEAFF
TGTGCCAGCACCGAGACAGGGGAACGGACTGAAGCTTTCTTT
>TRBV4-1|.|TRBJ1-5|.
CASSQVQGLGNQPQHF
TGCGCCAGCAGCCAAGTGCAGGGGCTGGGCAATCAGCCCCAGCATTTT
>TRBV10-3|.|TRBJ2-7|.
CAIMTTDESYEQYF
TGTGCCATCATGACTACGGACGAATCGTACGAGCAGTACTTC
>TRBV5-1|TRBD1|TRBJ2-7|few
CASSLDGQGGEQYF
TGCGCCAGCAGCTTGGACGGACAGGGAGGCGAGCAGTACTTC
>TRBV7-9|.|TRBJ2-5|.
CASSPRHPLLRGETQYF
TGTGCCAGCAGCCCTAGACATCCGCTCCTTAGAGGGGAGACCCAGTACTTC
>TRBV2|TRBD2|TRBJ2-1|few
CASGTRGYNEQFF
TGTGCCAGCGGGACTAGGGGGTACAATGAGCAGTTCTTC
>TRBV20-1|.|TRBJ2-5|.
CSARDWRDAQETQYF
TGCAGTGCTAGAGATTGGCGGGACGCCCAAGAGACCCAGTACTTC
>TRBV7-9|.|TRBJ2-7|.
CASSRVGDPAVEQYF
TGTGCCAGCAGTAGAGTGGGGGACCCAGCTGTAGAGCAGTACTTC
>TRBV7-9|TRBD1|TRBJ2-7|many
CASSAPGQGSYEQYF
TGTGCCAGCAGTGCGCCGGGACAGGGGTCCTACGAGCAGTACTTC
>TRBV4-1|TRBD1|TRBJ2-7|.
CASSQGAGGRTYEQYF
TGCGCCAGCAGCCAAGGGGCAGGGGGTAGGACTTACGAGCAGTACTTC
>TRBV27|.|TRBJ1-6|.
CASNLGGRNSPLHF
TGTGCCAGCAACCTTGGGGGGCGAAATTCACCCCTCCACTTT
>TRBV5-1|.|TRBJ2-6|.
CASSRRNTSPSSGANVLTF
TGCGCCAGCAGCAGAAGGAACACATCGCCTAGCTCTGGGGCCAACGTCCTGACTTTC
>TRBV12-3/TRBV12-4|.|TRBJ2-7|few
CASSLDLDSYEQYF
TGTGCCAGCAGTTTAGACCTCGACTCCTACGAGCAGTACTTC
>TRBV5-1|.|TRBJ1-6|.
CASSLEPGANSPLHF
TGCGCCAGCAGCTTAGAGCCAGGGGCTAATTCACCCCTCCACTTT